This T cell receptor beta chain was sequenced in a study of shared clonotypes between healthy human individuals. Across the whole study: Each donor had three CD4 naive, three CD4 memory, two CD8 naive and one CD8 memory plate.

The assay used deep level. The table came from immunoSEQ multiplex PCR; TCRdb's copy has only in-frame clones and leaves some out. The sample includes 1.5 million to 1.9 million clones, 95% to 99% of them seen just once. Concerning this clone: The target antigen is unknown. The sample holds other DNA sequences that translate to the same CDR3.

A split of CD4+ cells into CD45RA+ naive and CD45RA-negative memory subsets was performed. The germline gives CDR1 MNHNS, CDR2 SASEGT. V was clipped by 4 bases and J by 6 bases, with 6 bases between them. The CDR3 spans 11 residues. Study results and limitations: Expectations were that clonotype sharing among donors would be affected by sequencing depth.

The receptor's source is a man aged 30 to 45 in good health. Sequencing was carried out using naive CD4+ T cells sorted from blood. Subset indicated: CD45RA+ positively selected. This rearrangement joins TRBV6-1 to TRBJ1-1; no firm D call. CDR3 sequence (DNA): TGTGCCAGCAGTGGTCTGGCTGAAGCTTTCTTT. It encodes CASSGLAEAFF.